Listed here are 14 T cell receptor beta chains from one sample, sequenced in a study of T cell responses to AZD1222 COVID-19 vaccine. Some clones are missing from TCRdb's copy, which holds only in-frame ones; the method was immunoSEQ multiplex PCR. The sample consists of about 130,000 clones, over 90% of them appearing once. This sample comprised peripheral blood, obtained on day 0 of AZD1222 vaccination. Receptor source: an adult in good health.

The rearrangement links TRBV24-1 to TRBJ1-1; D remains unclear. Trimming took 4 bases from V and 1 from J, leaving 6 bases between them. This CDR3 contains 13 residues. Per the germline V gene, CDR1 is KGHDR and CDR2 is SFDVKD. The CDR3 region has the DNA TGTGCCACCAGTGACTACAAGAACACTGAAGCTTTCTTT. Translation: CATSDYKNTEAFF.

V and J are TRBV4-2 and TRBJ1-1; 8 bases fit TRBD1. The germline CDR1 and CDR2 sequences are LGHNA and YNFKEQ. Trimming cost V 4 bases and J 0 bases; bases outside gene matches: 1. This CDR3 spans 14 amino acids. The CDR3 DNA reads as TGTGCCAGCAGCCCGGACAGGGTGAACACTGAAGCTTTCTTT. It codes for CASSPDRVNTEAFF.

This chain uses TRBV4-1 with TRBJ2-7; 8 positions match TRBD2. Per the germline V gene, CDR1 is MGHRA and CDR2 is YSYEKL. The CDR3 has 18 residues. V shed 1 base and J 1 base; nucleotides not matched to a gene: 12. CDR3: CASSQGGWRGRNSYEQYF. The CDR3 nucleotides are TGCGCCAGCAGCCAAGGGGGATGGCGCGGGAGGAATTCCTACGAGCAGTACTTC.

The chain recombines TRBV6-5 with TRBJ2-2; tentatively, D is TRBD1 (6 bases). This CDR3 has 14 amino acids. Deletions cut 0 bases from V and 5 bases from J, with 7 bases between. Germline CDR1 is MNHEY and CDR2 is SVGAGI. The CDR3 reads CASSYSRGTGELFF. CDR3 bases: TGTGCCAGCAGTTACTCCAGGGGTACCGGGGAGCTGTTTTTT.

The CDR3 loop reads CATSPIGPGLAGLYEQFF. For the CDR3, the DNA is TGTGCCACCAGCCCTATAGGACCGGGACTAGCGGGTTTGTATGAGCAGTTCTTC. V and J are TRBV24-1 and TRBJ2-1; 12 bases line up with TRBD2. In germline, CDR1 is KGHDR, CDR2 SFDVKD. The V segment lost 7 bases and the J segment 8 bases; nucleotides outside the gene matches: 17. The CDR3 totals 18 residues.

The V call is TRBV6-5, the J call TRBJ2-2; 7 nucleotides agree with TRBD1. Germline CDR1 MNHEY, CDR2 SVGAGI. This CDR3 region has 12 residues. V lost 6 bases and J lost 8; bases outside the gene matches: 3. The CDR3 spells CASSRGSGELFF. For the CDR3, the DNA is TGTGCCAGCAGCAGGGGGTCGGGGGAGCTGTTTTTT.

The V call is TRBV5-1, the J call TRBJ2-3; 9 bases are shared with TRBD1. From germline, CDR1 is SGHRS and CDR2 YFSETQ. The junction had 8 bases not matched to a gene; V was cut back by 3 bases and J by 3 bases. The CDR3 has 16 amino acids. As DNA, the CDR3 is TGCGCCAGCAGCTGGGGGACAGGGAGGATGACAGATACGCAGTATTTT. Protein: CASSWGTGRMTDTQYF.

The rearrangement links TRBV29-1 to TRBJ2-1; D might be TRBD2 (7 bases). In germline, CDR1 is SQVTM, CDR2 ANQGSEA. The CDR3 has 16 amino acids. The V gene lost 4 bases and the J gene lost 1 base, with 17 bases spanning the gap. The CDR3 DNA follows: TGCAGCGTTGGGGGCGAACGGGGGGCTTCCTACAATGAGCAGTTCTTC. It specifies CSVGGERGASYNEQFF.

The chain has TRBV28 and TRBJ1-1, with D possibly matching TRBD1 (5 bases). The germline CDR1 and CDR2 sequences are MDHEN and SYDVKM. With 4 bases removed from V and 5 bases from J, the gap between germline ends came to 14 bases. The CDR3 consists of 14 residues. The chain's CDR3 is CASSYDSLLTEAFF. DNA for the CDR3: TGTGCCAGCAGTTATGACAGCCTCCTAACTGAAGCTTTCTTT. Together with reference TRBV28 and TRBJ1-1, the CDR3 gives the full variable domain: DVKVTQSSRYLVKRTGEKVFLECVQDMDHENMFWYRQDPGLGLRLIYFSYDVKMKEKGDIPEGYSVSREKKERFSLILESASTNQTSMYLCASSYDSLLTEAFFGQGTRLTVV.

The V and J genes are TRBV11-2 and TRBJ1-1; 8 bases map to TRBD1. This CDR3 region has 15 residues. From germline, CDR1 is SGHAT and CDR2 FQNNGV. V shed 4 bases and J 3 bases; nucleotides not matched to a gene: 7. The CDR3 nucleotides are TGTGCCAGCAGCTCGACAGGGGTCCGGCACACTGAAGCTTTCTTT. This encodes CASSSTGVRHTEAFF. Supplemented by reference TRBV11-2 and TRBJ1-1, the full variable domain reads EAGVAQSPRYKIIEKRQSVAFWCNPISGHATLYWYQQILGQGPKLLIQFQNNGVVDDSQLPKDRFSAERLKGVDSTLKIQPAKLEDSAVYLCASSSTGVRHTEAFFGQGTRLTVV.

In DNA, the CDR3 is TGCGCCAGCAGTCCAGGACGGGACGGGAACACTGAAGCTTTCTTT. Its protein product is CASSPGRDGNTEAFF. This rearrangement joins TRBV10-1 to TRBJ1-1; D is perhaps TRBD1 (5 bases). The CDR3 is made up of 15 amino acids. The germline gives CDR1 WNHNN, CDR2 SYGVQD (reference sequence). Trimming removed 5 bases from V and 1 base from J, with 14 bases in between.

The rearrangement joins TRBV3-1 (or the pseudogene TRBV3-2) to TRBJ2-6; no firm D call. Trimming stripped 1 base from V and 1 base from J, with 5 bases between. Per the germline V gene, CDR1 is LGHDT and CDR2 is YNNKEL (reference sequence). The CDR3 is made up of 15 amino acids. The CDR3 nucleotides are TGTGCCAGCAGCCAAGCGTCATCTGGGGCCAACGTCCTGACTTTC. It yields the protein CASSQASSGANVLTF.

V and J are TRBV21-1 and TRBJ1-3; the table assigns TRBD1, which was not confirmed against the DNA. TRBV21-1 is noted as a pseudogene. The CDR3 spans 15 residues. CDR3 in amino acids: CASSKRTDSGNTIYF. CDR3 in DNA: TGTGCCAGCAGCAAGCGGACAGACTCTGGAAACACCATATATTTT.

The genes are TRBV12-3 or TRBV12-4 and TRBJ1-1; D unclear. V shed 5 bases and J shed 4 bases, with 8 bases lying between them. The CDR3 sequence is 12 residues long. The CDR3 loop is CASSQYSTEAFF. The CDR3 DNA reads TGTGCCAGCAGTCAATATTCCACTGAAGCTTTCTTT.